Listed below are T cell receptor beta chains from one sample, sequenced in a study of blood T cells in healthy people across ages. TCRdb re-derived calls from the 5' RACE reads in MiXCR, one entry per CDR3 protein. This sample has 1.5 million to 2 million distinct CDR3 sequences, with about two fifths found just once. Specimen: blood. The receptors were gathered from a human donor in good health. Each CDR3 is given with its conserved first and last residue.

>TRBV29-1|TRBJ2-1
CSVALGGFINEQFF
>TRBV5-1|TRBJ2-5
CASSLVRPDKETQYF
>TRBV12-3/TRBV12-4|TRBJ1-1
CASSLWGEDTEAFF
>TRBV5-1|TRBJ2-5
CASSPGLAGLQETQYF
>TRBV29-1|TRBJ2-2
CSVAQTPNTGELFF
>TRBV29-1|TRBJ2-3
CSAVSGRGADTQYF
>TRBV5-1|TRBJ2-3
CAGSLGSGGKDTQYF
>TRBV29-1|TRBJ1-1
CSVCVAGEGEAFF
>TRBV4-2|TRBJ2-1
CASSQDRAGGLSSYNEQFF
>TRBV2|TRBJ2-1
CASRPGGNEQFF
>TRBV28|TRBJ1-1
CASKRQIMNTEAFF
>TRBV5-1|TRBJ2-1
CASSLTGTAYNEQFF
>TRBV7-2|TRBJ2-5
CASNADRAIETQYF
>TRBV29-1|TRBJ1-1
CSVVFRGRNGTEAFF
>TRBV14|TRBJ2-7
CASSRGRGGERDIQYF
>TRBV28|TRBJ1-1
CASSFGNMREAFF
>TRBV4-3|TRBJ1-5
CASSQVLGESNQPQHF
>TRBV12-3/TRBV12-4|TRBJ1-1
CASSPGHRNTEAFF